Listed below are T cell receptor beta chains from one sample, sequenced in a study of beta chain features in type 1 diabetes. Sequencing used immunoSEQ multiplex PCR; TCRdb keeps in-frame clones, though not all of them. This sample has under 850,000 clones; around an eighth occur once, and the top ten carry 0.02% to 0.025%. The specimen was naive CD4+ T cells from blood. The receptors come from a man aged 18 to 29 with type 1 diabetes. CDR3s include the opening cysteine and the closing phenylalanine or tryptophan. The D gene is left open where the match is weak. Rows give clone size only sometimes, using once, few, many, or a class for an expanded clone.

TRBV5-6	TRBJ2-7	-	-	CASSLSGTPRSQYF	TGTGCCAGCAGCTTGTCCGGGACACCTCGATCTCAGTACTTC
TRBV10-3	TRBJ2-5	-	TRBD2	CAISEGSGAIRETQYF	TGTGCCATCAGTGAGGGCAGCGGGGCGATCCGGGAGACCCAGTACTTC
TRBV5-1	TRBJ2-3	-	-	CASTPAVGRDTQYF	TGCGCCAGCACCCCGGCGGTGGGCAGAGATACGCAGTATTTT
TRBV6-5	TRBJ2-3	-	-	CASSYAATSTDTQYF	TGTGCCAGCAGTTACGCGGCAACTAGCACAGATACGCAGTATTTT
TRBV7-8	TRBJ2-7	once	TRBD1	CASSSGQTYEQYF	TGTGCCAGCAGCTCGGGACAGACCTACGAGCAGTACTTC
TRBV4-2	TRBJ2-3	-	-	CASSQDGLPFSTDTQYF	TGTGCCAGCAGCCAAGATGGCCTACCCTTCAGCACAGATACGCAGTATTTT
TRBV18	TRBJ1-1	few	-	CASSPIGAEGAFF	TGTGCCAGCTCACCGATCGGGGCTGAGGGAGCTTTCTTT
TRBV18	TRBJ1-2	-	-	CASSPPSGQSGVTTF	TGTGCCAGCTCACCACCGTCGGGGCAGTCGGGAGTTACCACCTTC
TRBV9	TRBJ1-2	-	-	CASSAAGHSYGYTF	TGTGCCAGCAGCGCGGCAGGACACAGTTATGGCTACACCTTC
TRBV15	TRBJ2-7	-	-	CATSRDHNYEQYF	TGTGCCACCAGCAGGGACCACAACTACGAGCAGTACTTC
TRBV4-2	TRBJ1-2	few	-	CASSQVDSHYGYTF	TGTGCCAGCAGCCAAGTAGACAGCCACTATGGCTACACCTTC
TRBV29-1	TRBJ2-5	few	-	CSVGGLPETQYF	TGCAGCGTGGGGGGCCTCCCGGAGACCCAGTACTTC
TRBV25-1	TRBJ1-5	few	-	CASSEDTSNQPQHF	TGTGCCAGCAGTGAGGACACTAGCAATCAGCCCCAGCATTTT
TRBV29-1	TRBJ2-5	-	-	CSVGPGSETQYF	TGCAGCGTTGGTCCGGGGTCTGAGACCCAGTACTTC
TRBV5-1	TRBJ2-7	-	-	CASSLGVPTYEQYF	TGCGCCAGCAGCTTGGGTGTGCCGACCTACGAGCAGTACTTC
TRBV29-1	TRBJ1-1	-	TRBD1	CSVARTGGRTEAFF	TGCAGCGTTGCTCGGACAGGGGGCCGGACTGAAGCTTTCTTT
TRBV5-1	TRBJ2-1	-	-	CASSLGRVTSEQFF	TGCGCCAGCAGCTTGGGGCGAGTAACCAGTGAGCAGTTCTTC
TRBV30	TRBJ1-5	few	-	CAWSGPGEYQPQHF	TGTGCCTGGAGTGGTCCCGGAGAGTATCAGCCCCAGCATTTT
TRBV29-1	TRBJ1-2	few	-	CSVEDRNYGYTF	TGCAGCGTCGAAGACAGAAACTATGGCTACACCTTC
TRBV28	TRBJ1-1	-	TRBD1	CASSLGTGEGNTEAFF	TGTGCCAGCAGTTTAGGGACAGGAGAGGGGAACACTGAAGCTTTCTTT
TRBV5-4	TRBJ2-7	few	-	CASSSYSADFYEQYF	TGTGCCAGCAGCTCCTACTCGGCGGACTTCTACGAGCAGTACTTC
TRBV5-1	TRBJ1-4	-	-	CASSLDRAEKLFF	TGCGCCAGCAGCTTGGACCGCGCCGAAAAACTGTTTTTT
TRBV10-3	TRBJ2-1	few	-	CAISDSRGVEQFF	TGTGCCATCAGTGATAGCAGGGGGGTTGAGCAGTTCTTC
TRBV19	TRBJ1-2	-	TRBD1	CASSTTPGTEHGYTF	TGTGCCAGTAGTACAACCCCCGGGACAGAGCATGGCTACACCTTC
TRBV29-1	TRBJ2-7	-	TRBD1	CSVIRTGGFGEQYF	TGCAGCGTGATTCGGACAGGGGGTTTCGGCGAGCAGTACTTC
TRBV6-6	TRBJ1-5	-	-	CASRNSNQPQHF	TGTGCCAGCAGGAATAGCAATCAGCCCCAGCATTTT
TRBV7-9	TRBJ2-5	-	TRBD1	CASSQSTGGETQYF	TGTGCCAGCAGCCAATCGACAGGGGGAGAGACCCAGTACTTC
TRBV5-6	TRBJ1-2	few	-	CASSPALNYGYTF	TGTGCCAGCAGCCCTGCCCTGAACTATGGCTACACCTTC
TRBV9	TRBJ1-2	few	-	CASSGPMGTYGYTF	TGTGCCAGCAGCGGCCCAATGGGGACCTATGGCTACACCTTC
TRBV29-1	TRBJ2-4	-	-	CSTYDRDTKNIQYF	TGCAGCACTTACGACCGGGACACAAAAAACATTCAGTACTTC
TRBV4-2	TRBJ1-2	few	-	CASRPGTNYGYTF	TGTGCCAGCAGGCCCGGGACAAACTATGGCTACACCTTC
TRBV6-5	TRBJ1-2	few	-	CASSQNGGYTF	TGTGCCAGCAGCCAGAACGGTGGCTACACCTTC
TRBV25-1	TRBJ1-1	-	-	CASREGQGVSTEAFF	TGTGCCAGCAGGGAGGGTCAGGGTGTGAGCACTGAAGCTTTCTTT
TRBV5-1	TRBJ1-1	-	-	CASSLAWSTEAFF	TGCGCCAGCAGCTTGGCCTGGAGCACTGAAGCTTTCTTT
TRBV2	TRBJ1-2	-	-	CASSEAIQGYGYTF	TGTGCCAGCAGTGAAGCGATACAGGGATATGGCTACACCTTC
TRBV10-3	TRBJ2-2	-	-	CAISELGEAGELFF	TGTGCCATCAGTGAGCTAGGGGAGGCCGGGGAGCTGTTTTTT
TRBV28	TRBJ1-1	-	-	CASSLSRSEAFF	TGTGCCAGCAGTTTATCCCGGAGTGAAGCTTTCTTT
TRBV4-1	TRBJ1-5	-	-	CASGRDEWGNQPQHF	TGCGCCAGCGGCCGAGACGAATGGGGCAATCAGCCCCAGCATTTT
TRBV6-6	TRBJ2-7	few	-	CASRERGDSSYEQYF	TGTGCCAGCAGGGAGAGGGGAGACAGCTCCTACGAGCAGTACTTC
TRBV10-3	TRBJ2-7	-	TRBD1	CAIAGTGTYEQYF	TGTGCCATCGCCGGGACAGGGACCTACGAGCAGTACTTC
TRBV4-1	TRBJ1-5	-	-	CASSQDEGYSNQPQHF	TGCGCCAGCAGCCAAGATGAGGGTTATAGCAATCAGCCCCAGCATTTT
TRBV29-1	TRBJ2-6	-	-	CSVGLDSGANVLTF	TGCAGCGTTGGATTAGACTCTGGGGCCAACGTCCTGACTTTC